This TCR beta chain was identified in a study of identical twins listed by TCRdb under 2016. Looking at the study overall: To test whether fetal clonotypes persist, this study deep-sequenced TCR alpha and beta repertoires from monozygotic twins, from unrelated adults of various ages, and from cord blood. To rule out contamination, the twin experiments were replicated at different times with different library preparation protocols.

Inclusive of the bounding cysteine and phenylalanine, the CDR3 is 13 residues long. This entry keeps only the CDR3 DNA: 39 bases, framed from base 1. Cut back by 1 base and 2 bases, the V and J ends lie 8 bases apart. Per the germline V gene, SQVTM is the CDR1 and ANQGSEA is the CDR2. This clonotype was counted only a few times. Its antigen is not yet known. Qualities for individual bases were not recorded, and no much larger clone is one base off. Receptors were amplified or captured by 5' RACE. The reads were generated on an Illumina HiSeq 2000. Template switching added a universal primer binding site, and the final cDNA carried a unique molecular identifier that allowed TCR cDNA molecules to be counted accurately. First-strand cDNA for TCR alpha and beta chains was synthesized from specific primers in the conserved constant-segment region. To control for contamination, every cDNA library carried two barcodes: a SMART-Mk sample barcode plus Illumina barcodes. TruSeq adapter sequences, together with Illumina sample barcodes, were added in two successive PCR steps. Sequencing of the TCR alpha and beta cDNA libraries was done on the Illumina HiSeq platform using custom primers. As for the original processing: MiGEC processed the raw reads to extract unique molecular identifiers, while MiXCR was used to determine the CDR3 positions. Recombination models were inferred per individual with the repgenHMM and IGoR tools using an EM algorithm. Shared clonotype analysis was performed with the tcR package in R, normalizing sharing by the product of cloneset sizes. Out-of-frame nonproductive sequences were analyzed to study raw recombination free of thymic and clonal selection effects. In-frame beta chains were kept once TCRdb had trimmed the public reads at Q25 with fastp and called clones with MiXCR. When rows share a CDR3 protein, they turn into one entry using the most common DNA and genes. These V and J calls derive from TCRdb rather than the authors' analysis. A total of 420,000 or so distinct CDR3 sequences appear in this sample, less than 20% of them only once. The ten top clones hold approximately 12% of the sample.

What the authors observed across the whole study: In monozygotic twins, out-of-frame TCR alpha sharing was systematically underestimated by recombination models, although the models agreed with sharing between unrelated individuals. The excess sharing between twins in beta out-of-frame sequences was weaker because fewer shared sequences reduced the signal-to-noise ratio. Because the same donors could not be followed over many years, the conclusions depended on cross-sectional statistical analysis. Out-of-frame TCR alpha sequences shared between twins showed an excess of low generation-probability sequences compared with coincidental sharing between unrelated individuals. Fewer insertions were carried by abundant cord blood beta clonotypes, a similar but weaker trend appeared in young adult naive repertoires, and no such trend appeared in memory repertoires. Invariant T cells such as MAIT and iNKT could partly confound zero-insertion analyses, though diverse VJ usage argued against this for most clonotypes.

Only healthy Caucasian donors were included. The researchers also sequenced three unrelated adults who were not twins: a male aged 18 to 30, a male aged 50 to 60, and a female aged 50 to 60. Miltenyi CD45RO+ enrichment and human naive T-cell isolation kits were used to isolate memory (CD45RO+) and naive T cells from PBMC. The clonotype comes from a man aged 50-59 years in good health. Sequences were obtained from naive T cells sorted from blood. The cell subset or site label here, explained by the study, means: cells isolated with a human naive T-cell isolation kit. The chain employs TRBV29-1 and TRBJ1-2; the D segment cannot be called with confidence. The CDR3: CSVEGPNNYGYTF. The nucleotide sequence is TGCAGCGTTGAAGGGCCTAACAACTATGGCTACACCTTC.